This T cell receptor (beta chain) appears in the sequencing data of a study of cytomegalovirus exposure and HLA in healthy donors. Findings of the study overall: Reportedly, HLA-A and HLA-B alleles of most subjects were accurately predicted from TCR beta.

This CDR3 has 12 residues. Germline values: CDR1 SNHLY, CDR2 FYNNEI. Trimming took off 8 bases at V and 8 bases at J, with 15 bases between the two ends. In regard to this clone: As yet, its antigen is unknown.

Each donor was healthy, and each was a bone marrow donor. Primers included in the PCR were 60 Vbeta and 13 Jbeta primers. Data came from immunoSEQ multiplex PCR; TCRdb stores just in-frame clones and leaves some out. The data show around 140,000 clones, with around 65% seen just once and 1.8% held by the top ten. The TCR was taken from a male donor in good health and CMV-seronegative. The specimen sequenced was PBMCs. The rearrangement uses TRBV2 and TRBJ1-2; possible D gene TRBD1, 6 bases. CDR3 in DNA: TGTGCCAGCGCCCGGGACAAAGGAGGCTACACCTTC. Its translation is CASARDKGGYTF.